This T cell receptor (beta chain) was obtained from a study of blood T cell repertoires in COVID-19 (dated by TCRdb to the early 2020s). For the study in its entirety: The collaborator samples originated in the United States, Italy and Spain and spanned the acute and convalescent phases of COVID-19. The prospective study material was composed of cDNA or gDNA derived from T cells, B-cell-depleted T cells, or PBMCs. Deeply sampled blood TCRbeta repertoires from subjects exposed to, actively infected with, or recovered from COVID-19 were included in the dataset. The repertoires were released in a freely available public database meant as a resource for research on the immune response to SARS-CoV-2. The samples were drawn from two sources: the first 160 participants of the ongoing ImmuneRACE study, and 1,200 or so subjects contributed by 6 global collaborators. Sample metadata almost always included a de-identified subject ID, COVID-19 status, age in years and sex. Where HLA class I and class II types were available, the types were taken from metadata supplied by the sample provider, not from assay-based typing.

Note on this clone: Its binding antigen is unknown. Base qualities are not provided; no much larger clone lies one nucleotide away.

Counted from cysteine to phenylalanine, this CDR3 has 15 amino acids. Only the CDR3 region is kept as DNA, spanning 45 bases read in frame from base 1. Ends trimmed: V by 6 bases, J by 9 bases; bases unmatched to a gene: 10. CDR1 and CDR2 were assigned from the germline V gene (reference sequence) as LGHDT and YNNKEL. The immunoSEQ Assay, a bias-controlled multiplex PCR, was used to amplify TCRbeta CDR3 regions from genomic DNA. Regarding the original processing steps: The number of nucleated cells in each sample was estimated by amplification of reference gene primers within the assay. To quantify the absolute abundance of each unique TCRbeta CDR3 rearrangement, sequence reads were collapsed and filtered. For each sample, productive Simpson clonality was calculated as the square root of Simpson's diversity index across productive rearrangements. What TCRdb holds here is the immuneACCESS table cut down to in-frame rearrangements. Part of the clones is not present; checked against another copy, under half of the missing clones reflect an unresolved V gene, and the others are unexplained. V and J calls and clone size are those listed in that table; D and trimming were worked out from the DNA. The sample yields roughly 230,000 clones; around four fifths were counted once. The ten top clones hold around 8.1% of the sample.

Each collaborating institution followed its own protocols to collect whole blood in K2EDTA tubes. For TCRbeta analysis, collaborator samples were shipped as frozen whole blood, as isolated PBMCs, or as DNA extracted from either sample type. The study at large found these results: How much clinical and demographic metadata was included differed by source and by participant, and the metadata was provided uncurated.

Sequenced material: peripheral blood. The chain is made from TRBV3-1 (or the pseudogene TRBV3-2) and TRBJ1-6, and 8 bases in between align with TRBD1. This sequence originates from a man aged 35-49 years with active or convalescent COVID-19. The bases are TGTGCCAGCAGGGACCGGGACAGGAGGGCTTCACCCCTCCACTTT. It specifies CASRDRDRRASPLHF.